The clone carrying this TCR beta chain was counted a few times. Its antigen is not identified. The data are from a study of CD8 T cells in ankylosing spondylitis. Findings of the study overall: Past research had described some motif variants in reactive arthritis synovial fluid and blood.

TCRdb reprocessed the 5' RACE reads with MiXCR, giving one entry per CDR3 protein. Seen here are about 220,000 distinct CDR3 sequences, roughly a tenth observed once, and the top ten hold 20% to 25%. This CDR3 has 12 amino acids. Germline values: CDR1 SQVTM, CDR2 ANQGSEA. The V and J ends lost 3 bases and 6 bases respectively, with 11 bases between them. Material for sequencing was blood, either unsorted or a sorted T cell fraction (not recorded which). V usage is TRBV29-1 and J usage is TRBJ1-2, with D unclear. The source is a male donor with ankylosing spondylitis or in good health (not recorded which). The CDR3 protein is CSVDYQLDGYTF. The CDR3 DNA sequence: TGCAGCGTTGATTATCAGTTAGATGGCTACACCTTC.